Each of the 20 T cell receptor beta chains below was sequenced from the same sample in a study of T cell responses to AZD1222 COVID-19 vaccine. Some clones are missing from TCRdb's copy, which holds only in-frame ones; the method was immunoSEQ multiplex PCR. The data hold under 140,000 clones, with approximately 90% observed a single time. The sequences come from peripheral blood, collected on day 0 of AZD1222 vaccination. The source of these receptors is an adult in good health.

The gene calls are TRBV18 and TRBJ2-7, with D possibly matching TRBD2 (5 bases). The CDR3 totals 14 residues. Trimming took 3 bases from V and 0 from J, leaving 9 bases between them. Per the germline V gene, CDR1 is KGHSH and CDR2 is LQKENI. CDR3: CASSPEGPSYEQYF. The CDR3 DNA reads TGTGCCAGCTCACCCGAGGGCCCCTCCTACGAGCAGTACTTC.

The rearrangement joins TRBV7-2 to TRBJ2-3; TRBD1 matches 7 bases. The CDR3 sequence is 16 residues long. Trimming cost V 1 base and J 6 bases; bases outside gene matches: 10. CDR1 is SGHTA and CDR2 is FQGNSA in the germline V gene. In DNA form, the CDR3 reads TGTGCCAGCAGCTTAGAAGCTGGCAGGGGGACGGATACGCAGTATTTT. Amino acid sequence: CASSLEAGRGTDTQYF.

This chain links TRBV27 with TRBJ1-6, with D unresolved. This CDR3 is 13 amino acids long. Germline loops: CDR1 MNHEY, CDR2 SMNVEV (reference sequence). The V end was cut by 3 bases, the J end by 7 bases, with 7 bases between. CDR3 sequence (DNA): TGTGCCAGCAGTTTGTGGCCCAATTCACCCCTCCACTTT. Amino acid sequence: CASSLWPNSPLHF.

The chain is built from TRBV6-2 or TRBV6-3 and TRBJ2-7; tentatively, D is TRBD2 (6 bases). The germline gives CDR1 MNHEY, CDR2 SVGEGT. V was trimmed by 0 bases and J by 1 base, leaving 10 bases between them. This CDR3 is 15 amino acids long. The CDR3 DNA reads as TGTGCCAGCAGTTACTCGGGGACTTCATCCTACGAGCAGTACTTC. The encoded protein is CASSYSGTSSYEQYF.

The chain links TRBV5-6 to TRBJ1-3; D might be TRBD1 (5 bases). This CDR3 is 15 amino acids long. Per germline, CDR1 SGHDT and CDR2 YYEEEE. The V end lost 0 bases, the J end lost 4 bases, and 11 bases lay between the germline ends. CDR3 sequence (DNA): TGTGCCAGCAGCTTGGCGGCAGGGCGAGGAAACACCATATATTTT. Translating gives CASSLAAGRGNTIYF.

This chain joins TRBV29-1 and TRBJ2-1; 15 bases map to TRBD2. The CDR3 runs 15 residues. Germline trimming cut 2 bases from V and 7 bases from J; bases unmatched to any gene: 3. Germline CDR1 and CDR2: SQVTM and ANQGSEA. The CDR3 reads CSVERTSGRDNEQFF. DNA for the CDR3: TGCAGCGTTGAAAGGACTAGCGGGAGGGATAATGAGCAGTTCTTC.

The rearrangement links TRBV6-5 to TRBJ1-3, with a weak D call TRBD1 (5 bases). The CDR3 spans 13 residues. Germline CDR1 MNHEY, CDR2 SVGAGI. With 6 bases removed from V and 1 base from J, the gap between germline ends came to 7 bases. The CDR3 protein is CASRGGSGNTIYF. The CDR3, as DNA: TGTGCCAGCAGGGGGGGGTCTGGAAACACCATATATTTT.

The chain combines TRBV5-1 with TRBJ2-3; 8 nucleotides line up with TRBD1. There are 16 residues in the CDR3. From germline, CDR1 is SGHRS and CDR2 YFSETQ. J lost 0 bases, V lost 4 bases, and 7 bases had no gene match. The CDR3 DNA is TGCGCCAGCAGCACTTGGACAGGGACTAGCACAGATACGCAGTATTTT. Translated, it gives CASSTWTGTSTDTQYF.

The chain links TRBV6-6 to TRBJ1-1, with D maybe TRBD1 (5 bases). Trimming took off 0 bases at V and 3 bases at J, with 11 bases between the two ends. Per germline, CDR1 MNHNY and CDR2 SVGAGI (reference sequence). The CDR3 has 15 residues. CDR3 residues: CASSYSVRADTEAFF. For the CDR3, the DNA is TGTGCCAGCAGTTACTCGGTCAGGGCCGACACTGAAGCTTTCTTT.

This clone was seen just once. V gene TRBV5-4 combines with J gene TRBJ1-1; 8 bases map to TRBD1. Germline V gives CDR1 SGHNT, CDR2 YYREEE (reference sequence). The CDR3 runs to 18 residues. The J segment lost 6 bases and the V segment lost 4 bases, leaving 20 bases of the junction unmatched. CDR3 coding DNA: TGTGCCAGCAGCCCGAGGGGACAGGCAATCTCTCGCTGGGCTGAAGCTTTCTTT. It yields the protein CASSPRGQAISRWAEAFF. Using reference TRBV5-4 and TRBJ1-1 for the parts outside the CDR3, the full variable domain is ETGVTQSPTHLIKTRGQQVTLRCSSQSGHNTVSWYQQALGQGPQFIFQYYREEENGRGNFPPRFSGLQFPNYSSELNVNALELDDSALYLCASSPRGQAISRWAEAFFGQGTRLTVV.

This chain connects TRBV29-1 to TRBJ2-2; weak D call: TRBD1 (6 bases). In germline, CDR1 is SQVTM, CDR2 ANQGSEA. The CDR3 length is 12 residues. Trimming took off 7 bases at V and 6 bases at J, with 12 bases between the two ends. CDR3 sequence reads: CSAERGSGELFF. CDR3 bases: TGCAGCGCCGAGAGGGGGTCCGGGGAGCTGTTTTTT.

This clone was detected only a few times. The rearrangement links TRBV27 to TRBJ1-5, with 8 bases aligning to TRBD1. From germline, CDR1 is MNHEY and CDR2 SMNVEV (reference sequence). V trimming: 4 bases; J trimming: 6 bases; junction bases outside the gene matches: 5. CDR3 length equals 14 residues. As DNA, the CDR3 is TGTGCCAGCAGTTCCGGGACAGGAAGTCAGCCCCAGCATTTT. It translates to CASSSGTGSQPQHF.

V usage is TRBV11-3 and J usage is TRBJ1-1, with no clear D. The CDR3 loop spans 14 amino acids. V gave up 5 bases and J gave up 1 base, with 11 bases separating them. Germline values: CDR1 SGHNT, CDR2 YENEEA. DNA of the CDR3: TGTGCCAGCAGCGAGGATGGGCCGAACACTGAAGCTTTCTTT. This codes for CASSEDGPNTEAFF. The complete variable domain, with remaining parts taken from reference TRBV11-3 and TRBJ1-1, reads EAGVVQSPRYKIIEKKQPVAFWCNPISGHNTLYWYLQNLGQGPELLIRYENEEAVDDSQLPKDRFSAERLKGVDSTLKIQPAELGDSAVYLCASSEDGPNTEAFFGQGTRLTVV.

A single count supports this clone. The chain links TRBV4-1 to TRBJ1-2; D ambiguous. CDR1 and CDR2 (germline): MGHRA, YSYEKL. Trimming took 0 bases from V and 4 from J, leaving 15 bases between them. The CDR3 has 16 residues. The CDR3 loop reads CASSQDGSGVFYGYTF. In nucleotides, the CDR3 is TGCGCCAGCAGCCAAGACGGAAGCGGGGTCTTCTATGGCTACACCTTC.

J is TRBJ1-2 and V is TRBV3-1 (or the pseudogene TRBV3-2), with D uncertain. The V and J ends lost 0 bases and 4 bases respectively, with 6 bases between them. The germline V gene has CDR1 LGHDT and CDR2 YNNKEL (reference sequence). This CDR3 is 13 amino acids long. In DNA form, the CDR3 reads TGTGCCAGCAGCCAAGAGGTGTTCTATGGCTACACCTTC. Encoded protein: CASSQEVFYGYTF.

J is TRBJ1-5 and V is TRBV3-1 (or the pseudogene TRBV3-2), with 8 bases aligning to TRBD1. The V segment lost 4 bases and the J segment 7 bases; nucleotides outside the gene matches: 6. This CDR3 spans 14 amino acids. Germline loops: CDR1 LGHDT, CDR2 YNNKEL (reference sequence). The chain's CDR3 is CASSPRTGNQPQHF. As DNA, the CDR3 is TGTGCCAGCAGCCCTCGGACAGGGAACCAGCCCCAGCATTTT.

The chain couples TRBV14 to TRBJ1-1, with D possibly being TRBD1 (5 bases). The CDR3 loop spans 15 amino acids. CDR1 SGHDN and CDR2 FVKESK come from the germline V gene. V was pared by 4 bases and J by 3 bases, with 15 bases between. The CDR3 bases are TGTGCCAGCAGCCTTCACCAGGGCCGGGACACTGAAGCTTTCTTT. It encodes CASSLHQGRDTEAFF.

The chain recombines TRBV4-2 with TRBJ1-5; D is perhaps TRBD1 (5 bases). Trimming left V 2 bases short and J 6 bases short, with 17 bases between. This CDR3 has 16 residues. Germline V gives CDR1 LGHNA, CDR2 YNFKEQ. CDR3 protein: CASSQMIGGAIQPQHF. The CDR3 DNA reads as TGTGCCAGCAGCCAAATGATCGGGGGAGCTATTCAGCCCCAGCATTTT.

The CDR3 coding sequence is TGTGCCAGTAGTATCAATTCGGGGGATGGGGAGCAGTACTTC. It is translated as CASSINSGDGEQYF. V gene TRBV19 combines with J gene TRBJ2-7; the D gene is possibly TRBD2 (6 bases). The germline V gene has CDR1 LNHDA and CDR2 SQIVND (reference sequence). V was clipped by 3 bases and J by 7 bases, with 16 bases between them. This CDR3 has 14 residues.

The J gene is TRBJ1-1, the V gene TRBV7-9, with 9 bases lining up with TRBD1. The CDR3 is 14 residues long. The trim removed 5 bases at V and 1 base at J, leaving 2 bases unmatched. In germline, CDR1 is SEHNR, CDR2 FQNEAQ (reference sequence). This chain's CDR3 is CASSPDRGNTEAFF. DNA of the CDR3: TGTGCCAGCAGCCCGGACAGGGGGAACACTGAAGCTTTCTTT.